A selection of T cell receptor beta chains follows, all from one sample in a study of cytomegalovirus exposure and HLA in healthy donors. TCRdb's copy holds only in-frame clones and misses some; the assay was immunoSEQ multiplex PCR. This table holds roughly 150,000 clones, roughly four fifths found once. The specimen sequenced was PBMCs. The receptors come from a male donor in good health and CMV-seronegative. Both conserved end residues are part of each CDR3. The D gene is left open where the match is weak. Clone size is not always given. Where it is, it says once, few, many or a class for expanded clones.

clone_size,cdr3_length,v_call,d_call,j_call,cdr3_aa,cdr3_nt
-,14,TRBV10-3,-,TRBJ2-3,CAIGSAGITDTQYF,TGTGCCATCGGTAGCGCGGGGATCACAGATACGCAGTATTTT
-,14,TRBV4-1,-,TRBJ2-7,CASSSPGTSYEQYF,TGCGCCAGCAGCTCCCCGGGAACCTCCTACGAGCAGTACTTC
-,15,TRBV18,-,TRBJ1-1,CASSPNEARSTEAFF,TGTGCCAGCTCACCAAACGAGGCGAGGAGCACTGAAGCTTTCTTT
once,13,TRBV5-4,-,TRBJ2-1,CASSLSGADEQFF,TGTGCCAGCAGCTTGTCGGGTGCCGATGAGCAGTTCTTC
-,16,TRBV27,TRBD1,TRBJ2-7,CASSFSRTGGGGEQYF,TGTGCCAGCAGTTTCTCTCGGACAGGGGGAGGTGGAGAGCAGTACTTC
-,14,TRBV7-9,TRBD2,TRBJ2-3,CASCPSGSTDTQYF,TGTGCCAGCTGCCCTAGCGGGAGCACAGATACGCAGTATTTT
-,14,TRBV7-2,-,TRBJ1-1,CASSFAGVNTEAFF,TGTGCCAGCAGCTTCGCAGGGGTGAACACTGAAGCTTTCTTT
-,16,TRBV19,-,TRBJ1-2,CASSLASPLEFYGYTF,TGTGCCAGTAGTCTGGCCAGCCCGCTAGAGTTCTATGGCTACACCTTC
-,16,TRBV1,-,TRBJ2-7,CTSSHSRERVLHEQYF,TGCACCAGCAGCCATTCTCGGGAGCGGGTGCTGCACGAGCAGTACTTC
few,14,TRBV9,-,TRBJ2-7,CASNPSGGTYEQYF,TGTGCCAGCAACCCCTCCGGGGGAACCTACGAGCAGTACTTC
-,18,TRBV5-1,-,TRBJ1-1,CASSSPAGGLAMNTEAFF,TGCGCCAGCAGCTCTCCCGCCGGGGGGCTGGCCATGAACACTGAAGCTTTCTTT
-,17,TRBV5-1,TRBD2,TRBJ2-1,CASSLVAGTSGYNEQFF,TGCGCCAGCAGCTTGGTCGCAGGGACTAGCGGATACAATGAGCAGTTCTTC
-,15,TRBV11-2,TRBD2,TRBJ2-5,CASSAGLAGVETQYF,TGTGCCAGCAGCGCGGGACTAGCGGGAGTGGAGACCCAGTACTTC
-,16,TRBV7-2,TRBD2,TRBJ2-2,CAMPLTLAGRTGELFF,TGTGCCATGCCGCTCACTTTAGCGGGACGGACCGGGGAGCTGTTTTTT
-,13,TRBV27,-,TRBJ2-1,CASSLWTDHEQFF,TGTGCCAGCAGTTTATGGACAGACCATGAGCAGTTCTTC
-,15,TRBV30,TRBD2,TRBJ2-1,CAWSVGTSGLNEQFF,TGTGCCTGGAGTGTGGGGACTAGCGGTTTAAATGAGCAGTTCTTC
few,13,TRBV13,TRBD1,TRBJ2-7,CASSYGQGNVRYF,TGTGCCAGCAGTTACGGACAGGGAAATGTTCGGTACTTC
once,15,TRBV19,-,TRBJ1-5,CASSIGAYSNQPQHF,TGTGCCAGTAGTATAGGGGCTTATAGCAATCAGCCCCAGCATTTT
-,15,TRBV4-1,TRBD2,TRBJ2-1,CASSQELAGGDEQFF,TGCGCCAGCAGCCAAGAACTAGCGGGCGGAGATGAGCAGTTCTTC
-,15,TRBV28,TRBD2,TRBJ2-7,CATHPPSGNLYEQYF,TGTGCCACCCACCCGCCTAGCGGGAACCTCTACGAGCAGTACTTC